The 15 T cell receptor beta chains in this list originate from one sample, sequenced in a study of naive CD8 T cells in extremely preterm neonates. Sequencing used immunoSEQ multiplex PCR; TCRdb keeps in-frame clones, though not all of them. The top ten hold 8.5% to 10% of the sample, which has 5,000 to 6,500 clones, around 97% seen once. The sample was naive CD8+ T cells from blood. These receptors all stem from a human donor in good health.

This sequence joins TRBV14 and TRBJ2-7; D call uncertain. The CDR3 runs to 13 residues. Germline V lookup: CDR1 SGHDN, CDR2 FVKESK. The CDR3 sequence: CASSLLGSSEQYV. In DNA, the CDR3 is TGTGCCAGCAGCCTGCTGGGCTCCTCCGAGCAGTACGTC.

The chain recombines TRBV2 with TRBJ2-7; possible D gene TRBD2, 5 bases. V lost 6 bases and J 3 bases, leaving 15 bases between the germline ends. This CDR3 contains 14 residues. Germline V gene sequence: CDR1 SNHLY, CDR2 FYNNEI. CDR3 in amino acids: CASSRRQSSYEQYF. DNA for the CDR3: TGTGCCAGCAGCCGGAGGCAGTCAAGCTACGAGCAGTACTTC.

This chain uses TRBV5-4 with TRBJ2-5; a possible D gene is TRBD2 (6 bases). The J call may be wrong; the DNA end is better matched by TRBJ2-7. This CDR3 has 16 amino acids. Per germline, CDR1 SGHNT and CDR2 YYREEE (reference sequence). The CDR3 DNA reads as TGTGCCAGCAGCTTGGACGGGAGAAGGTCCCCCTACGAGCAGTACTTC. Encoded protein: CASSLDGRRSPYEQYF.

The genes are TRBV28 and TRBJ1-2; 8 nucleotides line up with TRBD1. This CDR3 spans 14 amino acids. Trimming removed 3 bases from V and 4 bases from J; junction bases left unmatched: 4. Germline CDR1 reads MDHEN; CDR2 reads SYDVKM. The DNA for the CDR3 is TGTGCCAGCAGTTTTCAGGGGGCAGGCTATGGCTACACCTTC. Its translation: CASSFQGAGYGYTF.

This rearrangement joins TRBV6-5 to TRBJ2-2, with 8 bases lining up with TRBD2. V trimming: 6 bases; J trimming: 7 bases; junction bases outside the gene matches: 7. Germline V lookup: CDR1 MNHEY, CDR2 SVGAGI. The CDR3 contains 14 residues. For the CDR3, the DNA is TGTGCCAGCAGCTTCAGCGGGAGCGGCGGGGAGCTGTTTTTT. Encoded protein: CASSFSGSGGELFF.

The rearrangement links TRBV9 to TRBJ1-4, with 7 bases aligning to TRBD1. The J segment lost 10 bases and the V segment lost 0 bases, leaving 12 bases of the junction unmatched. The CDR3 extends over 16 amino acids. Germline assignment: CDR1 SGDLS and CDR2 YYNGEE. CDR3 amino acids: CASSVEEAGGLGKLFF. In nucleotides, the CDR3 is TGTGCCAGCAGCGTAGAAGAGGCAGGGGGTCTCGGAAAACTGTTTTTT.

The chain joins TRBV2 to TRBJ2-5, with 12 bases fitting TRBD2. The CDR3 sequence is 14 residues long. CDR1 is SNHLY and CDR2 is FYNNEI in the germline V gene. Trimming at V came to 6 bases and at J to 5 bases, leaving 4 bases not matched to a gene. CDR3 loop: CASRTSGGYETQYF. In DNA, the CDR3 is TGTGCCAGCAGAACTAGCGGGGGGTACGAGACCCAGTACTTC.

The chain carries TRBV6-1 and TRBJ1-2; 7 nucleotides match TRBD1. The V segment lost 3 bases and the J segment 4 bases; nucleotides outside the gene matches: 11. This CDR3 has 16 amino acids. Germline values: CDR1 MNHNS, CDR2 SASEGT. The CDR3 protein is CASSDPPAGGSYGYTF. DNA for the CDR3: TGTGCCAGCAGTGATCCCCCCGCAGGGGGTAGCTATGGCTACACCTTC.

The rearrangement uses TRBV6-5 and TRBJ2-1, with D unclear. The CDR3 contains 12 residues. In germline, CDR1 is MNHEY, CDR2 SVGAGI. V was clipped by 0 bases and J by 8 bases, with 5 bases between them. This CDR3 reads CASSYSLDEQFF. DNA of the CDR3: TGTGCCAGCAGTTACTCACTGGATGAGCAGTTCTTC.

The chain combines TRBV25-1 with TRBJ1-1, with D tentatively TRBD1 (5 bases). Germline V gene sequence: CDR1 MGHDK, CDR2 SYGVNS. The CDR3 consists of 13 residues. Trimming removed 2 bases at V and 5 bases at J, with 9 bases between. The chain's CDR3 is CASSEQGLTEAFF. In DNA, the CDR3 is TGTGCCAGCAGTGAACAGGGTTTAACTGAAGCTTTCTTT.

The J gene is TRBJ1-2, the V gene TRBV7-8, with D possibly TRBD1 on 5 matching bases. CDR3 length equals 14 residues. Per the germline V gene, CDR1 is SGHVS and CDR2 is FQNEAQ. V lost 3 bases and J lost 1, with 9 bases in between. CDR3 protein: CASSFGGINYGYTF. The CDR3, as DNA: TGTGCCAGCAGCTTCGGGGGGATTAACTATGGCTACACCTTC. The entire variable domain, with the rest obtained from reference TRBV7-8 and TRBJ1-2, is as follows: GAGVSQSPRYKVAKRGQDVALRCDPISGHVSLFWYQQALGQGPEFLTYFQNEAQLDKSGLPSDRFFAERPEGSVSTLKIQRTQQEDSAVYLCASSFGGINYGYTFGSGTRLTVV.

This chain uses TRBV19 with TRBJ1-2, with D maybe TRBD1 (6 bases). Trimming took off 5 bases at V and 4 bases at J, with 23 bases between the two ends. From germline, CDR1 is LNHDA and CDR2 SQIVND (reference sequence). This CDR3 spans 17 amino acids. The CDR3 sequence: CASSPFDFQGRGYGYTF. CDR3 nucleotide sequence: TGTGCCAGTAGTCCCTTCGATTTCCAGGGGCGAGGCTATGGCTACACCTTC.

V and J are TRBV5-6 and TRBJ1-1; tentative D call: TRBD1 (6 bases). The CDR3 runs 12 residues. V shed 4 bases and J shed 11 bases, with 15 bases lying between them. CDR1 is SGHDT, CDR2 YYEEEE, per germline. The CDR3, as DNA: TGTGCCAGCAGCCTGGGGGGCAGGAACGCTTTCTTT. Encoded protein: CASSLGGRNAFF.

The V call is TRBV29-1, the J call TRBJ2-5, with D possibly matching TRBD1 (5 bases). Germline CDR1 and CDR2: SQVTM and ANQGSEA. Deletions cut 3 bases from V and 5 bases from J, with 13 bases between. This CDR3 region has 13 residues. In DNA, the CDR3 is TGCAGCGTTGACTCCAGGGTCGGTGAGACCCAGTACTTC. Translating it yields CSVDSRVGETQYF.

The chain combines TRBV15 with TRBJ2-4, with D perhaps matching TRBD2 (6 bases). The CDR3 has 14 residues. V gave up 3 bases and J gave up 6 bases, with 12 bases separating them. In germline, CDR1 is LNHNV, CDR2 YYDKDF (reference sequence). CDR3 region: CATSSDGSANIQYF. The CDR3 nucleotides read TGTGCCACCAGCAGCGACGGGAGCGCAAACATTCAGTACTTC.